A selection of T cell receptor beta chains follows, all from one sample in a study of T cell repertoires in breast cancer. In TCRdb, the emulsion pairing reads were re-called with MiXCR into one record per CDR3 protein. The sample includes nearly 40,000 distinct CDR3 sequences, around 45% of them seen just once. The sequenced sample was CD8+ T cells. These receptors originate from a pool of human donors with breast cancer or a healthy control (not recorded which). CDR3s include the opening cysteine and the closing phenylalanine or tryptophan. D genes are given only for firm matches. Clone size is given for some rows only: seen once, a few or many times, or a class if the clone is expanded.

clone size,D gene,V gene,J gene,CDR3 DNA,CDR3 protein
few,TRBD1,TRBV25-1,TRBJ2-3,TGTGCCAGCAGTATACCTACAGGGGGCACAGATACGCAGTATTTT,CASSIPTGGTDTQYF
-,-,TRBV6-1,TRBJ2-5,TGTGCCAGCAGTTGGGCCCCAGACGGCCAAGAGACCCAGTACTTC,CASSWAPDGQETQYF
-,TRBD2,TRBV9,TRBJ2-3,TGTGCCAGCAGCGTAGCTCCGGGGGGGCCCGTAGATACGCAGTATTTT,CASSVAPGGPVDTQYF
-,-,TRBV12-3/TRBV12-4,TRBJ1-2,TGTGCCAGCAGTTTTCCAGGGAATAACTATGGCTACACCTTC,CASSFPGNNYGYTF
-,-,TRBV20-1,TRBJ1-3,TGCAGTGCTAGTAAGGGAATCTCTGGAAACACCATATATTTT,CSASKGISGNTIYF
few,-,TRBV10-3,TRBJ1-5,TGTGCCATCAGAGGGGGGAGGGGTCAGCCCCAGCATTTT,CAIRGGRGQPQHF
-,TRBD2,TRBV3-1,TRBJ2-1,TGTGCCAGCAGCCCGACTAGCGGGAGGGGCAATGAGCAGTTCTTC,CASSPTSGRGNEQFF
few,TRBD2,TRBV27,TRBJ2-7,TGTGCCAGCAGTTTAGAGGCTAGCGGGCTCGAGCAGTACTTC,CASSLEASGLEQYF
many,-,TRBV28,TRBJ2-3,TGTGCCAGCAGTTTTCAGGGGCTAGCAGATACGCAGTATTTT,CASSFQGLADTQYF
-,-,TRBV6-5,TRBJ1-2,TGTGCCAGCAGTTACTCGAGGACCAACTATGGCTACACCTTC,CASSYSRTNYGYTF
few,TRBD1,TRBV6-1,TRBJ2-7,TGTGCCAGCAGTGAAATGACAGGGGCAGCCTACGAGCAGTACTTC,CASSEMTGAAYEQYF
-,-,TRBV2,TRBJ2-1,TGTGCCAGCAATCGCTCCGGGACAAACTACAATGAGCAGTTCTTC,CASNRSGTNYNEQFF
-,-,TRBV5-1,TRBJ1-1,TGCGCCAGCGGCTTTGACAGGAACACTGAAGCTTTCTTT,CASGFDRNTEAFF
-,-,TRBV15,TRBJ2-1,TGTGCCACCGGGATGGGACTCCGAGAAACCAATGAGCAGTTCTTC,CATGMGLRETNEQFF
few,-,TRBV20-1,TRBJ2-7,TGCAGTGCTAGAGATTTGATTTCCTACGAGCAGTACTTC,CSARDLISYEQYF
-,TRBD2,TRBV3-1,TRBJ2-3,TGTACCAGCAGCCTTTGGGCTAGCGGTCCCAGCACAGATACGCAGTATTTT,CTSSLWASGPSTDTQYF
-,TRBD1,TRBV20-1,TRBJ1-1,TGCAGTGCTAGAGATCGCACAGGGGGCGGGGGAACTGAAGCTTTCTTT,CSARDRTGGGGTEAFF
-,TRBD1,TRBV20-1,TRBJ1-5,TGCAGTGCTGCGAGACAGGGAGGCTTCAATCAGCCCCAGCATTTT,CSAARQGGFNQPQHF
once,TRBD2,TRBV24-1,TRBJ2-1,TGTGCCACCAGTGACACCGGACTAGCGGTTTCCTACAATGAGCAGTTCTTC,CATSDTGLAVSYNEQFF
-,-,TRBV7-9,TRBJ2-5,TGTGCCAGCAGCTACCCCACAGGGGAGGTCCAAGAGACCCAGTACTTC,CASSYPTGEVQETQYF
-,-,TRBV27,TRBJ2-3,TGTGCCAGCAGTTGGGGAGAGGAACGCGCAGATACGCAGTATTTT,CASSWGEERADTQYF
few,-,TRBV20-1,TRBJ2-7,TGCAGTGCCGCAGAATCCACAAGGGGGTCCGACGAGCAGTACTTC,CSAAESTRGSDEQYF
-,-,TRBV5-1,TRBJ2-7,TGCGCCAGCAGCGACCAGTACGAGCAGTACTTC,CASSDQYEQYF
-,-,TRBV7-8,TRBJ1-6,TGTGCCAGCAGCTTCGAAACAGGGTTCAATTCACCCCTCCACTTT,CASSFETGFNSPLHF
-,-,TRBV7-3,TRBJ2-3,TGTGCCAGCAGCTTGGGGCTGCGGGGTGGCGCAGATACGCAGTATTTT,CASSLGLRGGADTQYF
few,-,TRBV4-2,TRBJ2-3,TGTGCCAGCAGCCAAGATTGGTCTTCTAGCACAGATACGCAGTATTTT,CASSQDWSSSTDTQYF
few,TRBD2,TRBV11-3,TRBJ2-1,TGTGCCAGCAGCTTACAAAGCGGGATAAGGCATGAGCAGTTCTTC,CASSLQSGIRHEQFF
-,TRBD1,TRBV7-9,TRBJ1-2,TGTGCCAGCAGCGTCTGGGACAGCCTAAACTATGGCTACACCTTC,CASSVWDSLNYGYTF
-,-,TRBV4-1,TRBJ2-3,TGCGCCAGCAGCCGTTGGGACCGCAAGGATACGCAGTATTTT,CASSRWDRKDTQYF
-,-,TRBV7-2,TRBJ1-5,TGTGCCAGCAGCCGCCTCGGGGTTGGGGCTTTGCCCCAGCATTTT,CASSRLGVGALPQHF
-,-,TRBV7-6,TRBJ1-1,TGTGCCAGCAGCATACCGGGAGGTATAACTGAAGCTTTCTTT,CASSIPGGITEAFF
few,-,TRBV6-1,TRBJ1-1,TGTGCCAGCAGAACCGGGACTTTGAACACTGAAGCTTTCTTT,CASRTGTLNTEAFF
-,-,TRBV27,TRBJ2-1,TGTGCCAGCAGTTTATTCGTATACAATGAGCAGTTCTTC,CASSLFVYNEQFF
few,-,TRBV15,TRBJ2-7,TGTGCCACCAGCAGAGATCCAGCGGTCGAGCAGTACTTC,CATSRDPAVEQYF
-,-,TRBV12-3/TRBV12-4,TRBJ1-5,TGTGCCAGCAGTTTATCGCAGGTAAATCAGCCCCAGCATTTT,CASSLSQVNQPQHF
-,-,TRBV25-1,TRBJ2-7,TGTGCCAGCAGTCCGACAAGCTCCTACGAGCAGTGCTTC,CASSPTSSYEQCF
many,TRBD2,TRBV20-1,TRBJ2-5,TGCAGTGCTAGACTAGCGGGGGTGGAGACCCAGTACTTC,CSARLAGVETQYF
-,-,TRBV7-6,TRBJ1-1,TGTGCCAGCAGCATCGGGCCCGACAGGAATAATGAAGCTTTCTTT,CASSIGPDRNNEAFF
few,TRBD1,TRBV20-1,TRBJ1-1,TGCAGTGCTCGAGGAAAGGGACAGGAAGCTTTCTTT,CSARGKGQEAFF
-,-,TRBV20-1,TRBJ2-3,TGCAGTGCTAGCCGGGGCTACACAGATACGCAGTATTTT,CSASRGYTDTQYF
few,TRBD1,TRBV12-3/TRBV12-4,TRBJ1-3,TGTGCCAGCAGCCCCACAGGGGGCATAAAGAACACCATATATTTT,CASSPTGGIKNTIYF
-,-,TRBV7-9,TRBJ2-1,TGTGCCAGCAGCTTAGCGTCGGGACGGGAGCAGTTCTTC,CASSLASGREQFF
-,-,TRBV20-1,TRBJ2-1,TGCAGTGCGGTGGGGCAGGTTTATGAGCAGTTCTTC,CSAVGQVYEQFF
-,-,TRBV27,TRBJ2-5,TGTGCCAGCAGTTTATGGCAGACCCAGTACTTC,CASSLWQTQYF